The 29 T cell receptor beta chains below were found in one sample sequenced in a study of tumor and adjacent non-tumor tissue in lung cancer. A modified ARM-PCR protocol with three rounds of nested PCR amplified TCRbeta. TCRdb analysed the multiplex PCR reads with MiXCR anew, one entry per CDR3 protein. The table records approximately 90,000 distinct CDR3 sequences, more than 75% of them present only once. RNA was extracted from bulk tissue without any cell sorting. This non-tumor lung sample came from over 3 cm beyond the tumor edge. Sequenced: distant non-tumor lung tissue. These receptor sequences come from a woman aged 50 to 65 with non-small cell lung cancer.

As concerns this clonotype: No conserved phenylalanine or tryptophan is present at the end of the CDR3, so a read error is the likely explanation. The chain has TRBV28 and TRBJ2-7, with TRBD1 matching over 8 bases. The CDR3 is made up of 14 amino acids. J lost 3 bases, V lost 2 bases, and 3 bases had no gene match. CDR1 and CDR2 from the germline V gene are MDHEN and SYDVKM. This CDR3 is CASSLPGQGYEQYL. The CDR3 DNA is TGTGCCAGCAGTTTACCCGGACAGGGCTACGAGCAGTACCTC.

This clonotype was recorded many times. The gene calls are TRBV20-1 and TRBJ2-7; 7 bases are shared with TRBD2. The germline CDR1 and CDR2 sequences are DFQATT and SNEGSKA (reference sequence). Germline trimming cut 0 bases from V and 1 base from J; bases unmatched to any gene: 6. The CDR3 spans 15 residues. The CDR3 here is CSARDREASSYEQYF. The CDR3 DNA reads as TGCAGTGCTAGAGACCGGGAGGCTTCGTCCTACGAGCAGTACTTC.

Note on this clonotype: The junction shows a germline mismatch at one end, possibly a read error. The chain joins TRBV11-2 to TRBJ2-7; 8 bases agree with TRBD2. The CDR3 covers 13 residues. Germline CDR1 is SGHAT and CDR2 is FQNNGV. The CDR3 here is CASSPGGVYEEYF. The DNA for the CDR3 is TGTGCCAGCAGCCCGGGAGGGGTCTACGAGGAGTATTTC.

Ten or more counts support this clonotype. The genes are TRBV6-5 and TRBJ1-5; a weak D match, TRBD1 (6 bases). There are 14 residues in the CDR3. V was trimmed by 5 bases and J by 4 bases, leaving 12 bases between them. The germline gives CDR1 MNHEY, CDR2 SVGAGI. The CDR3 sequence: CASSLTGGNQPQHF. The DNA of the CDR3 is TGTGCCAGCAGTCTGACAGGAGGAAATCAGCCCCAGCATTTT.

CDR3: CGVRGFYEQYF. CDR3 in DNA: TGCGGTGTTAGGGGGTTCTACGAGCAGTACTTC. This rearrangement joins TRBV20-1 to TRBJ2-7, with D tentatively TRBD1 (6 bases). The CDR3 spans 11 residues. The germline V gene has CDR1 DFQATT and CDR2 SNEGSKA (reference sequence).

Turning to this clonotype: Because the CDR3 is missing its conserved closing phenylalanine or tryptophan, this is likely a read error. The gene calls are TRBV6-5 and TRBJ1-1; D remains unclear. V was cut by 11 bases and J by 3 bases, with 16 bases left in between. Germline CDR1 reads MNHEY; CDR2 reads SVGAGI. The CDR3 is 13 amino acids. The CDR3 loop is CAPARQVDTEAFV. As DNA, the CDR3 is TGTGCCCCCGCACGGCAGGTGGACACTGAAGCTTTCGTT.

Concerning this clonotype: A read error may produce the germline difference seen at one junction end. The V call is TRBV6-1, the J call TRBJ2-2, with D possibly called TRBD1 or TRBD2 (5 bases each). CDR3 length equals 14 residues. Germline V gives CDR1 MNHNS, CDR2 SASEGT. Here the CDR3 DNA reads TGCGCCAGCATGGTGACAGCCGTAACCGGGGATCTGTTTTTT. It is translated as CASMVTAVTGDLFF.

On this clonotype: An end of the junction differs from the germline gene, which may be a read error. J is TRBJ2-2 and V is TRBV11-2; D unresolved. Germline CDR1 SGHAT, CDR2 FQNNGV. This CDR3 contains 13 residues. The CDR3 nucleotides are TGTGTCAGCAGCTTCGATAGCATCGGGGAGCTGTTTTTT. Translating it yields CVSSFDSIGELFF.

The chain links TRBV7-8 to TRBJ1-5; D remains ambiguous. The germline V gene encodes CDR1 SGHVS and CDR2 FQNEAQ. Trimming removed 5 bases at V and 2 bases at J, with 13 bases between. CDR3 length equals 15 residues. The CDR3 region has the DNA TGTGCCAGCAGCCTAGTATGGGGAGGCAATCAGCCCCAGCATTTT. It yields the protein CASSLVWGGNQPQHF. Filled out from reference TRBV7-8 and TRBJ1-5, the complete variable domain reads GAGVSQSPRYKVAKRGQDVALRCDPISGHVSLFWYQQALGQGPEFLTYFQNEAQLDKSGLPSDRFFAERPEGSVSTLKIQRTQQEDSAVYLCASSLVWGGNQPQHFGDGTRLSIL.

Worth noting for this clonotype: Germline is not matched at one junction end, which may reflect a read error. V is TRBV29-1 and J is TRBJ1-5; the match to TRBD1 covers 9 bases. Germline V lookup: CDR1 SQVTM, CDR2 ANQGSEA. The CDR3 runs to 14 residues. The CDR3 region is CSFTGQGIDQPQRF. In DNA, the CDR3 is TGCAGTTTCACAGGACAGGGGATTGACCAGCCCCAGCGTTTT.

This clonotype was counted only a few times. V and J are TRBV29-1 and TRBJ2-7, with D perhaps TRBD2 (6 bases). The germline V gene has CDR1 SQVTM and CDR2 ANQGSEA. The CDR3 is made up of 14 amino acids. Trimming shortened V by 5 bases and J by 5 bases, and 19 bases separated the two germline ends. The CDR3 sequence: CSVKSLGRTHEQYF. In DNA, the CDR3 is TGCAGCGTTAAATCCCTCGGGAGAACACACGAGCAGTACTTC.

About this clonotype: As the CDR3 is not closed by the conserved phenylalanine or tryptophan, this likely results from a read error. The genes are TRBV29-1 and TRBJ2-7; 10 bases are shared with TRBD2. Germline-derived CDR1 and CDR2 are SQVTM and ANQGSEA. The CDR3 contains 14 residues. V lost 8 bases and J lost 5; bases outside the gene matches: 12. The CDR3 DNA reads as TGCAGCTTCATCAGCGGGAGGGCAGTCGACGAGCAGTACTCC. Its protein is CSFISGRAVDEQYS.

This clonotype was seen at least ten times. The chain couples TRBV6-6 to TRBJ2-3; D is unclear. Germline V lookup: CDR1 MNHNY, CDR2 SVGAGI (reference sequence). Trimming took off 5 bases at V and 0 bases at J, with 6 bases between the two ends. There are 13 residues in the CDR3. The CDR3 region is CASSQDSTDTQYF. DNA for the CDR3: TGTGCCAGCAGTCAAGACAGCACAGATACGCAGTATTTT.

In its sample, this clonotype was seen many times. The rearrangement joins TRBV6-1 to TRBJ2-3; D could derive from TRBD1 or TRBD2 (5 bases each). Trimming took off 3 bases at V and 0 bases at J, with 13 bases between the two ends. The CDR3 has 16 residues. From germline, CDR1 is MNHNS and CDR2 SASEGT. The CDR3 nucleotides read TGTGCCAGCAGTGACTTAGGGACGACTAGCACAGATACGCAGTATTTT. This encodes CASSDLGTTSTDTQYF.

Worth noting for this clonotype: One junction end does not reproduce the germline sequence, and a read error may be involved. The rearrangement joins TRBV5-5 to TRBJ1-4; maybe TRBD1 (5 bases). There are 16 residues in the CDR3. Germline V gene sequence: CDR1 SGHKS, CDR2 YYEKEE (reference sequence). The CDR3 spells CACSSHQGYFGEKLFF. The CDR3 DNA reads as TGTGCCTGCAGTTCTCACCAGGGATACTTCGGTGAAAAACTGTTTTTT.

The CDR3 DNA follows: TGCAGAACCATACTGACAGGGCCTACAGATACGCAGTATTTT. Translating it yields CRTILTGPTDTQYF. V usage is TRBV29-1 and J usage is TRBJ2-3, with 7 nucleotides matching TRBD1. CDR1 is SQVTM and CDR2 is ANQGSEA in the germline V gene. This CDR3 has 14 amino acids.

Concerning this clonotype: Mismatch with germline at one junction end may stem from a read error. J is TRBJ2-7 and V is TRBV11-2; D gene unclear. CDR1 and CDR2 from the germline V gene are SGHAT and FQNNGV. The CDR3 is 14 residues long. Written as DNA, the CDR3 is TGTACCGGCAGCCTGACGGATACTGCCTACAAGCAGTACTTC. Its translation: CTGSLTDTAYKQYF.

This clonotype came up many times. V and J are TRBV24-1 and TRBJ1-2; no firm D call. This CDR3 is built from 15 residues. The V gene's germline CDR1 is KGHDR and CDR2 SFDVKD. The V and J ends lost 9 bases and 1 base respectively, with 17 bases between them. The CDR3 DNA reads TGTGCCACCCATAATGGAGCCTGGGGTAACTATGGCTACACCTTC. Translated, it gives CATHNGAWGNYGYTF.

This clonotype is categorized as medium-sized (0.01 to 0.1%). The J gene is TRBJ1-5, the V gene TRBV28; 9 nucleotides match TRBD1. V was clipped by 8 bases and J by 4 bases; unmatched bases: 9. Looked up from germline, CDR1 is MDHEN and CDR2 is SYDVKM. The CDR3 has 15 residues. In nucleotides, the CDR3 is TGTGCCAGCCGAAACCCACAGGGGGCGAATCAGCCCCAGCATTTT. The encoded protein is CASRNPQGANQPQHF.

About this clonotype itself: No conserved phenylalanine or tryptophan ends this CDR3, so it is likely a read error. The CDR3 region is CASSPGGGSYGYTS. The CDR3 DNA is TGTGCCAGCAGTCCAGGGGGGGGCAGCTATGGCTACACCTCC. The gene calls are TRBV12-3 or TRBV12-4 and TRBJ1-2; 7 positions match TRBD1. The CDR3 contains 14 residues. V lost 5 bases and J lost 4; bases outside the gene matches: 7.

About this clonotype: The CDR3 does not close with the conserved phenylalanine or tryptophan, likely indicating a read error. V and J are TRBV29-1 and TRBJ2-1, with D perhaps TRBD2 (6 bases). This CDR3 region has 13 residues. Germline CDR1 is SQVTM and CDR2 is ANQGSEA. CDR3 in amino acids: CRAKKLEGGEQFL. The DNA of the CDR3 is TGCAGGGCCAAGAAGCTGGAGGGAGGTGAGCAGTTCTTG.

The rearrangement uses TRBV10-3 and TRBJ2-7; 10 bases are a match to TRBD1. The length of the CDR3 is 14 residues. Per the germline V gene, CDR1 is ENHRY and CDR2 is SYGVKD. The V and J ends lost 10 bases and 8 bases, in that order; junction bases with no gene match: 14. Written as DNA, the CDR3 is TGTGCCACCGACGGGGGACAGGGGTACGACAAGCAGTACTTC. Translation gives CATDGGQGYDKQYF.

In the case of this clonotype: No conserved phenylalanine or tryptophan ends this CDR3, so it is likely a read error. The chain joins TRBV6-5 to TRBJ2-2, with TRBD1 as a possible D gene (6 bases). The germline V gene has CDR1 MNHEY and CDR2 SVGAGI. Trimming pared 6 bases from V and 6 bases from J, leaving 14 bases between. The CDR3 extends over 14 amino acids. CDR3 DNA: TGTGCCAGCAGAACAGGGCTACAGGCCGGGGAGCTGTTTTTG. It translates to CASRTGLQAGELFL.

This clonotype was observed a handful of times. This may arise from a read error, as a much more abundant clone is one base away. V is TRBV28 and J is TRBJ1-2; no reliable D call. The germline V gene has CDR1 MDHEN and CDR2 SYDVKM. This CDR3 has 14 amino acids. Here the CDR3 DNA reads TGTACCAGCAGCACCCGATCAAGGTTCTTATTGGGGACCTTC. Residues: CTSSTRSRFLLGTF.

This clonotype was recorded a few times. This rearrangement joins TRBV7-9 to TRBJ2-7; D not resolved. The CDR3 sequence is 14 residues long. Germline V gene sequence: CDR1 SEHNR, CDR2 FQNEAQ (reference sequence). Deletions cut 1 base from V and 5 bases from J, with 12 bases between. The chain's CDR3 is CASSLVGKLNEQYF. The CDR3 DNA reads TGTGCCAGCAGCTTAGTTGGGAAGCTCAACGAGCAGTACTTC.

The chain couples TRBV6-5 to TRBJ2-4; no reliable D call. Trimming removed 10 bases at V and 2 bases at J, with 18 bases between. Germline assignment: CDR1 MNHEY and CDR2 SVGAGI. There are 15 residues in the CDR3. The CDR3 DNA reads as TGTGCCAACAGAGGCTCCCGAGTAACCAAAAACATTCAGTACTTC. It codes for CANRGSRVTKNIQYF.

This clonotype was observed a few times. The germline gene is not matched at one end of the junction; a read error may be the cause. The V gene is TRBV6-2 or TRBV6-3, the J gene TRBJ2-1; TRBD2 matches 8 bases. The CDR3 is 16 residues long. Per germline, CDR1 MNHEY and CDR2 SVGEGT. The CDR3, as DNA: TGTGCCAGCTCCCCGGGGGGGGCGGGGTTGCACAATGAGCTGTTCTTT. Protein sequence: CASSPGGAGLHNELFF.

Turning to this clonotype: The junction does not match germline at one end; this may be a read error. The chain carries TRBV29-1 and TRBJ2-7; 11 bases map to TRBD1. The CDR3 is made up of 13 amino acids. The germline V gene encodes CDR1 SQVTM and CDR2 ANQGSEA. In nucleotides, the CDR3 is TGCAGCGTCTGGGACAGGGGGAACTACGAGCAGTATTTC. Protein: CSVWDRGNYEQYF.

This clonotype was observed a few times. Since a much larger clone is just one base distant, this may be a read error. The chain is built from TRBV7-9 and TRBJ2-5; D unresolved. Germline V gene sequence: CDR1 SEHNR, CDR2 FQNEAQ (reference sequence). Trimming cost V 5 bases and J 5 bases, with 15 bases left between them. The CDR3 spans 14 residues. CDR3 sequence: CASSIGQPFETQYF. The CDR3 DNA reads as TGTGCCAGCAGCATAGGGCAGCCCTTCGAGACCCAGTACTTC.